A selection of T cell receptor beta chains follows, all from one sample in a study of beta chain features in type 1 diabetes. Here immunoSEQ multiplex PCR was the method, and the copy in TCRdb shows in-frame clones only, minus some. The sample records about 650,000 clones, roughly 12% being singletons. The specimen sequenced was naive CD4+ T cells from blood. Receptors originate from a man aged 25-45 years with type 1 diabetes. Each CDR3 is given with its conserved first and last residue. D genes are given only for firm matches. A row's size may be missing; if present it is once, few, many or a size class.

>TRBJ1-6|NA|TRBD1|TRBV2
TGTGCCAGCAGTGAAGAGGGACAGGGGTATTCACCCCTCCACTTT
CASSEEGQGYSPLHF
>TRBJ1-1|few|NA|TRBV6-5
TGTGCCAGCAGCCCGGTGGGGAGGGACACTGAAGCTTTCTTT
CASSPVGRDTEAFF
>TRBJ1-5|few|NA|TRBV5-6
TGTGCCAGCAGCCGAGGGGATCAGCCCCAGCATTTT
CASSRGDQPQHF
>TRBJ1-5|few|NA|TRBV27
TGTGCCAGCAGCTGGGGGCCCCACCAGCCCCAGCATTTT
CASSWGPHQPQHF
>TRBJ2-7|few|NA|TRBV29-1
TGCAGCGTTGAAGGGCAGGAAGCCTACGAGCAGTACTTC
CSVEGQEAYEQYF
>TRBJ2-2|NA|TRBD1|TRBV4-3
TGCGCCAGCAGCCGAAACCCGGGACAGGGGGGAGCCGGGGAGCTGTTTTTT
CASSRNPGQGGAGELFF
>TRBJ2-5|few|NA|TRBV28
TGTGCCAGCAGTCTGCGAAAGGAGACCCAGTACTTC
CASSLRKETQYF
>TRBJ2-5|NA|TRBD2|TRBV5-8
TGTGCCAGCAGCTTCCGGACTAGCGGGACAGAGACCCAGTACTTC
CASSFRTSGTETQYF
>TRBJ2-3|few|NA|TRBV18
TGTGCCAGCTCACCACCTAGCAGGGAAGGGGATACGCAGTATTTT
CASSPPSREGDTQYF
>TRBJ1-4|few|TRBD1|TRBV7-9
TGTGCCAGCAGCCCGGACAGGGTAGGATTTTTT
CASSPDRVGFF
>TRBJ1-2|NA|TRBD1|TRBV28
TGTGCCAGCAGCGGGACAGGGTTAACCGGCTACACCTTC
CASSGTGLTGYTF
>TRBJ2-2|NA|NA|TRBV7-6
TGTGCCAGCAGCTTATATTCGGGCAGAAGCAACACCGGGGAGCTGTTTTTT
CASSLYSGRSNTGELFF
>TRBJ1-2|few|NA|TRBV6-5
TGTGCCAGCAGTTACTCGAGGGCGGGGAACTATGGCTACACCTTC
CASSYSRAGNYGYTF
>TRBJ2-5|NA|NA|TRBV21-1
TGTGCCAGCAGCAAAGTCCCTTGGTGGGGGGTCACGGAGACCCAGTACTTC
CASSKVPWWGVTETQYF
>TRBJ1-4|NA|NA|TRBV5-1
TGCGCCAGCAGCTTGAGGACTTTGGCTAATGAAAAACTGTTTTTT
CASSLRTLANEKLFF
>TRBJ1-6|NA|NA|TRBV28
TGTGCCAGCGCCGGACAGTTAGCGGTTGATTCACCCCTCCACTTT
CASAGQLAVDSPLHF
>TRBJ2-1|NA|NA|TRBV7-8
TGTGCCAGCAGCTTATACGGATACAATGAGCAGTTCTTC
CASSLYGYNEQFF
>TRBJ2-6|once|NA|TRBV7-2
TGTGCCAGCAGCTTAGGGCCGAACTCTGGGGCCAACGTCCTGACTTTC
CASSLGPNSGANVLTF
>TRBJ2-7|NA|NA|TRBV28
TGTGCCAGCAGTAGTTGGCCAGGCGCCGGCGAGCAGTACTTC
CASSSWPGAGEQYF
>TRBJ2-5|few|NA|TRBV5-1
TGCGCCAGCAGCCGTGGGGCGTTGGGAGCGAATCAAGAGACCCAGTACTTC
CASSRGALGANQETQYF
>TRBJ1-4|few|NA|TRBV18
TGTGCCAGCTCACCGAATGAAAAACTGTTTTTT
CASSPNEKLFF
>TRBJ2-5|NA|TRBD1|TRBV5-1
TGCGCCAGCAGCCCAGGACAGGGACGAGAGACCCAGTACTTC
CASSPGQGRETQYF
>TRBJ2-7|few|NA|TRBV5-1
TGCGCCAGCAGCCCGCCAGGGTTTAGGTCCTACGAGCAGTACTTC
CASSPPGFRSYEQYF
>TRBJ2-7|NA|NA|TRBV5-4
TGTGCCAGCAGCTTGTACCAGTCCTACGAGCAGTACTTC
CASSLYQSYEQYF
>TRBJ2-7|few|TRBD2|TRBV29-1
TGCAGCGCTGGCGGTGGAGAAGCGGGGAAACTCTACGAGCAGTACTTC
CSAGGGEAGKLYEQYF
>TRBJ2-4|NA|NA|TRBV10-3
TGTGCCATCAGTGACCCGAACAGGGAAGCCAAAAACATTCAGTACTTC
CAISDPNREAKNIQYF
>TRBJ1-1|NA|NA|TRBV6-1
TGTGCCAGCAGTGAAATTAAGGTCACTGAAGCTTTCTTT
CASSEIKVTEAFF
>TRBJ1-4|few|NA|TRBV6-5
TGTGCCAGCATGGGTGCCGCTACCCAAGAAAAACTGTTTTTT
CASMGAATQEKLFF
>TRBJ1-4|few|NA|TRBV25-1
TGTGCCAGCAGTCAAGGGGGAATAGGGAATGAAAAACTGTTTTTT
CASSQGGIGNEKLFF
>TRBJ2-6|NA|TRBD2|TRBV7-6
TGTGCCAGCAGCCCCCGGGGGGGCAACGTCCTGACTTTC
CASSPRGGNVLTF
>TRBJ1-1|few|NA|TRBV7-2
TGTGCCAGCAGCTTACAGGGCTGGGGCACTGAAGCTTTCTTT
CASSLQGWGTEAFF
>TRBJ2-1|NA|NA|TRBV18
TGTGCCAGCTCACCCTGGTCAGGGGTGGGTGAGCAGTTCTTC
CASSPWSGVGEQFF
>TRBJ2-1|few|NA|TRBV4-1
TGCGCCAGCAGCCGATCACCCAACAGTCAGGGGGGTGAGCAGTTCTTC
CASSRSPNSQGGEQFF
>TRBJ2-5|NA|TRBD1|TRBV25-1
TGTGCCAGCAGTGTGGCAGGGGGCAGGGAGACCCAGTACTTC
CASSVAGGRETQYF
>TRBJ2-1|NA|NA|TRBV5-1
TGCGCCAGCAGCTTGGAATTCCGCCACAATGAGCAGTTCTTC
CASSLEFRHNEQFF
>TRBJ2-3|NA|TRBD2|TRBV10-3
TGTGCCATCACCCAGGCGGGGGGCCGGGGAGATACGCAGTATTTT
CAITQAGGRGDTQYF
>TRBJ1-1|NA|NA|TRBV7-9
TGTGCCAGCAGCCCGGGACACGGGAACACTGAAGCTTTCTTT
CASSPGHGNTEAFF
>TRBJ1-1|few|NA|TRBV5-6
TGTGCCAGCAGCTTAGGGTATGGTCGGGGGAGGACTGAAGCTTTCTTT
CASSLGYGRGRTEAFF